This TCR beta chain was retrieved from a study of monozygotic twins with inflammatory bowel disease. TCRdb reprocessed the 5' RACE reads and stores each CDR3 protein as one record, lacking DNA. The table for this sample gives some 440,000 distinct CDR3 sequences. As for this clonotype: What it binds is unknown.

Findings of the study overall: With others, IBD patients shared fewer clonotypes than healthy twins did, especially with disease activity.

Blood samples of roughly 2.5 ml were drawn from every donor. Germline loops: CDR1 SGHKS, CDR2 YYEKEE (reference sequence). The CDR3 sequence is 15 residues long. Sequences were obtained from blood. The receptor was isolated from a human donor with ulcerative colitis or Crohn's disease, or a healthy co-twin of an affected twin (not recorded which). The chain carries TRBV5-5 and TRBJ2-3; the TRBD1 assignment by TCRdb is unverifiable without DNA. This chain's CDR3 is CASSLEGGRTDTQYF. Complete variable domain (other parts from reference TRBV5-5 and TRBJ2-3): DAGVTQSPTHLIKTRGQQVTLRCSPISGHKSVSWYQQVLGQGPQFIFQYYEKEERGRGNFPDRFSARQFPNYSSELNVNALLLGDSALYLCASSLEGGRTDTQYFGPGTRLTVL.